The entry below describes one T cell receptor (beta chain). Regarding treatment: oral pan-JAK inhibitor, 5-10 mg twice daily. This entry belongs to a study of CD8+ T cells in alopecia areata. After isolation, RNA underwent reverse transcription to generate cDNA as the sequencing template. This table comes from immunoSEQ multiplex PCR, and its TCRdb copy is limited to in-frame clones, with some not included. Among under 150,000 clones listed, 61% were seen once. CDR1 MNHEY and CDR2 SMNVEV come from the germline V gene (reference sequence). CDR3 length: 12 amino acids. Trimming left V 0 bases short and J 12 bases short, with 6 bases between.

This specimen was CD4+ T cells sorted from blood, taken at week 4, from a patient treated with tofacitinib. This TCR was recovered from a human donor with alopecia areata. The chain employs TRBV27 and TRBJ1-6; no clear D. The CDR3 sequence is CASSLSVGPLHF. The CDR3 bases are TGTGCCAGCAGTTTATCGGTGGGACCCCTCCACTTT.